One T cell receptor beta chain is described in this entry. Its antigen is still unknown. The CDR3 contains 15 residues. V dropped 6 bases and J dropped 1 base, with 12 bases sitting between them. Germline-derived CDR1 and CDR2 are MNHEY and SVGAGI. This table comes from immunoSEQ multiplex PCR, and its TCRdb copy is limited to in-frame clones, with some not included. This sample yields 160,000 or so clones, of which more than 65% are seen a single time; around 2% belongs to the top ten. This record comes from a study of cytotoxic CD8 clonotypes in ibrutinib-treated CLL. Background on the study: Responses comprised 25 or so partial and 2 complete; at median around 70 months, roughly 15 remained remitted and about twelve progressed.

For TCR beta libraries, roughly 2 micrograms of genomic DNA were obtained from cryopreserved PBMCs. Whole-study findings and limits: Samples from sustained-remission and progressing patients were taken at different times.

This material consisted of PBMCs, taken after 12 months of ibrutinib treatment. This chain joins TRBV6-5 and TRBJ2-2, with D tentatively TRBD2 (5 bases). The receptor was isolated from a human donor with chronic lymphocytic leukemia. In nucleotides, the CDR3 is TGTGCCAGCAGACGCCTGGGGAGGAACACCGGGGAGCTGTTTTTT. Translating it yields CASRRLGRNTGELFF.